This T cell receptor beta chain was recorded in a study of cytomegalovirus exposure and HLA in healthy donors. Healthy individuals who donated bone marrow served as the donors. 13 Jbeta primers and 60 Vbeta primers were used for the PCR. Clones were sequenced by immunoSEQ multiplex PCR, and TCRdb holds only the in-frame ones, with some missing. This table holds approximately 150,000 clones, approximately 80% found once. Findings and limits, study-wide: Later analysis suggested most CMV-associated TCR beta chains were HLA-restricted. According to a later analysis, donors in an Asian-associated ancestry cluster reportedly had fewer N-insertions than the roughly 670-donor mean. A later analysis found common viral pathogens apparently linked to several of the most significant clusters.

The length of the CDR3 is 14 residues. CDR1 and CDR2 (germline): SGHRS, YFSETQ. V was clipped by 3 bases and J by 8 bases; unmatched bases: 9. Comments on this clone: Its antigen is still unknown.

The J gene is TRBJ2-3, the V gene TRBV5-1, with TRBD2 identical over 7 bases. This receptor was obtained from a woman in her late teens or twenties in good health and CMV-seropositive. Material for sequencing was PBMCs. The CDR3 bases are TGCGCCAGCAGCTGGGGGGGTAGCCGCAGTACGCAGTATTTT. As protein: CASSWGGSRSTQYF.